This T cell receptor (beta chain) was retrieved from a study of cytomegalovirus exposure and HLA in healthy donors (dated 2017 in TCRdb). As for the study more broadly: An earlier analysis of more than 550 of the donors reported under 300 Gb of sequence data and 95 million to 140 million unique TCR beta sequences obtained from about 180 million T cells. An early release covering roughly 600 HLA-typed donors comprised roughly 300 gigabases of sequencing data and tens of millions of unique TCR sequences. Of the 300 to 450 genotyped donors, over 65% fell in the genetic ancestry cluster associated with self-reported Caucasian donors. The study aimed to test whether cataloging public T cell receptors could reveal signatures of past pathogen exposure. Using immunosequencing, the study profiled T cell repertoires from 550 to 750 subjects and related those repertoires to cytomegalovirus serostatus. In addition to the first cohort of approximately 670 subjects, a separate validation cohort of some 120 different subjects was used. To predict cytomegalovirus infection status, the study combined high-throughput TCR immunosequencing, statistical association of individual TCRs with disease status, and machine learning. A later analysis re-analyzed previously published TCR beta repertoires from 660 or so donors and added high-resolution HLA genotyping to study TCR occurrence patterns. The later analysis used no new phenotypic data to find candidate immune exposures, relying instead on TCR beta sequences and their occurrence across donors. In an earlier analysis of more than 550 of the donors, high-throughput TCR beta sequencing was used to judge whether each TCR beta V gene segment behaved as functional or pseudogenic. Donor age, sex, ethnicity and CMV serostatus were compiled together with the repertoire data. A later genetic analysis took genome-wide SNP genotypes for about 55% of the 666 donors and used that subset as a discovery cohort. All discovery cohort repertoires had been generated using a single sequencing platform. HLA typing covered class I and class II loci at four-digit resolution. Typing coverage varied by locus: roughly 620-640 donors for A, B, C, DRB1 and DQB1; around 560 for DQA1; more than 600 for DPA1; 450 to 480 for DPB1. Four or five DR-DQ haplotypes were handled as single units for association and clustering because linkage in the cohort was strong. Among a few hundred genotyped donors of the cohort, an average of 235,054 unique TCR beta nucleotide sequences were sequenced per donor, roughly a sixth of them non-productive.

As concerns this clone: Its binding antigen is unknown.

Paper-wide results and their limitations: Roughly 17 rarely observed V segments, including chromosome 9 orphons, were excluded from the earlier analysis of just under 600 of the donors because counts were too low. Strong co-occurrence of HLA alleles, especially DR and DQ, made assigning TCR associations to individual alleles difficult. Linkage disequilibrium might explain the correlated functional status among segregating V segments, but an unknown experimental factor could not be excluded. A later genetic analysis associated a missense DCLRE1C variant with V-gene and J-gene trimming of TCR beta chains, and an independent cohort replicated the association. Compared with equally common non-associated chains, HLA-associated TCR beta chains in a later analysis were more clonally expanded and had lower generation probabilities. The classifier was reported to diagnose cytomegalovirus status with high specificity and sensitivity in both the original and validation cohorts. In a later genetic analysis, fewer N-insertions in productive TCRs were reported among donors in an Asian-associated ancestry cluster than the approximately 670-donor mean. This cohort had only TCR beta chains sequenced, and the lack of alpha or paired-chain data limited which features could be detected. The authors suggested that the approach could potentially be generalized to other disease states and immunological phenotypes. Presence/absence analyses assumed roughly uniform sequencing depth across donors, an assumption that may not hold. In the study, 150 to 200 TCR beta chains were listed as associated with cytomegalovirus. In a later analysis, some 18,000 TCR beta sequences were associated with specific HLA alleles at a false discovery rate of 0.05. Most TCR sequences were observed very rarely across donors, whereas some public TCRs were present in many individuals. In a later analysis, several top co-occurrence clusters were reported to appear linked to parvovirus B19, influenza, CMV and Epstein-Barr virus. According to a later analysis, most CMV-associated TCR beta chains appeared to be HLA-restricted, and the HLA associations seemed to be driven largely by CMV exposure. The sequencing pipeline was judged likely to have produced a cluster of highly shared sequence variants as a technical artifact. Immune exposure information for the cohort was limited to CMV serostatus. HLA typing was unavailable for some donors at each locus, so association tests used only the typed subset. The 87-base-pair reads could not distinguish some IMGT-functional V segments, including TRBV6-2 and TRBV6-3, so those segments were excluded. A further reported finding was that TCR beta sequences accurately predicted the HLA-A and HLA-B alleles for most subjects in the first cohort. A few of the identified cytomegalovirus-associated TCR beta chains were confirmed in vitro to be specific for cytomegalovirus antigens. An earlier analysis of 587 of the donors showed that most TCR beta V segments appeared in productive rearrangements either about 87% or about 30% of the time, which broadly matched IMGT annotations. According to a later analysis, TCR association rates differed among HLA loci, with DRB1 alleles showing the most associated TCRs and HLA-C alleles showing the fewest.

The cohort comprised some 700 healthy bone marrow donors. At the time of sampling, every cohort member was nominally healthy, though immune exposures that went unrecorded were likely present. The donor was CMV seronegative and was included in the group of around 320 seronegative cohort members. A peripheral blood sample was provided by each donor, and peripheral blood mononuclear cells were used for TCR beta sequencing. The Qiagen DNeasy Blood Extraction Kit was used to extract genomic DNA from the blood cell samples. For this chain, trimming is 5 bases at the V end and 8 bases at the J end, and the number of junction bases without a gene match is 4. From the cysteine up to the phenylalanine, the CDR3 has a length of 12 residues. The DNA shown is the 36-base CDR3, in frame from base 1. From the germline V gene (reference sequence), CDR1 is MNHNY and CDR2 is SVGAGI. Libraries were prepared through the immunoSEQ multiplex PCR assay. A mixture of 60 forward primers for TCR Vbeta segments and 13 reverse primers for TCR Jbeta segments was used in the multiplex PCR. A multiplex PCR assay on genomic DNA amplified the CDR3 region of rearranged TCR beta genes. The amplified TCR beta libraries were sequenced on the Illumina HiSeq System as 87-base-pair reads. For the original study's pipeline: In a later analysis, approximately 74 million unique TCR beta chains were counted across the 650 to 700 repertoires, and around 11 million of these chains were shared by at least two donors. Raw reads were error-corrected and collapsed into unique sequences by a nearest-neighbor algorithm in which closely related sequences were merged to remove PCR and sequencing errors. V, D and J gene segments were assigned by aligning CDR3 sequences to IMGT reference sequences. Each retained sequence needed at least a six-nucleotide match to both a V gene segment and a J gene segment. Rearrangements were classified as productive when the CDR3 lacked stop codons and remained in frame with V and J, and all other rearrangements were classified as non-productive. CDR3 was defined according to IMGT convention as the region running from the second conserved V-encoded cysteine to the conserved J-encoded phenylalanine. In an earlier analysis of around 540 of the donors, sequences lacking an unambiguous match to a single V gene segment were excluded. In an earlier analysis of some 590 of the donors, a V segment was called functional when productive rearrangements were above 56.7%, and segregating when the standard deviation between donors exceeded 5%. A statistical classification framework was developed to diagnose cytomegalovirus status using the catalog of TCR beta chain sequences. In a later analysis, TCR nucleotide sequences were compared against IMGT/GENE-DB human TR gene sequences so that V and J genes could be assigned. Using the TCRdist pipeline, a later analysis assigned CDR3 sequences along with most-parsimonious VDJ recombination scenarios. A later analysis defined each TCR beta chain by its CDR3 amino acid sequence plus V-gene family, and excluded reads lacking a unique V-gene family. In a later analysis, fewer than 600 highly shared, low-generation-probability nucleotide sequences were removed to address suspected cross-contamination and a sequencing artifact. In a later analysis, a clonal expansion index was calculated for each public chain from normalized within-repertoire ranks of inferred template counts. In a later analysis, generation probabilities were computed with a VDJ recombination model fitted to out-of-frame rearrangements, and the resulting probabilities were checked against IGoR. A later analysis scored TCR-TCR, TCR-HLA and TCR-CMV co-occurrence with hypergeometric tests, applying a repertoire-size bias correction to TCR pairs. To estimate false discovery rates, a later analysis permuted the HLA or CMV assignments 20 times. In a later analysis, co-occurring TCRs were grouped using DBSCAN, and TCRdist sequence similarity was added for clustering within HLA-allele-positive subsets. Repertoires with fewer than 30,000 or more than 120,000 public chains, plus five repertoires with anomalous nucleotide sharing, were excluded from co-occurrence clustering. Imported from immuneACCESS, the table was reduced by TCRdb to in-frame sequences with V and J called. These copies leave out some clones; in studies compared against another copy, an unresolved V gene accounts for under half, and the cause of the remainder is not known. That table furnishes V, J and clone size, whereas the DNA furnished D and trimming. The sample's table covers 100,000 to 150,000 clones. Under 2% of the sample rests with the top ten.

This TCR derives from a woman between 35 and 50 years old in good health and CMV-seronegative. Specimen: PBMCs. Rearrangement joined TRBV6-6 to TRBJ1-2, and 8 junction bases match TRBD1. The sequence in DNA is TGTGCCAGCAGTGGACAGGGTACCGGCTACACCTTC. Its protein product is CASSGQGTGYTF.